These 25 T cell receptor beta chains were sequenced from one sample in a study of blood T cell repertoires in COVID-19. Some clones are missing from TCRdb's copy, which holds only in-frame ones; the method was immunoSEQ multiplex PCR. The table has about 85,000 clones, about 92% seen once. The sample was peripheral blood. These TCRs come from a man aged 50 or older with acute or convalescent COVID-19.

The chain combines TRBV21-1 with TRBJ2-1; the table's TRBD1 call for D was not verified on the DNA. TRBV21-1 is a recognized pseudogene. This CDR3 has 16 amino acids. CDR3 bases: TGTGCCAGCAGCAAAGCGCACAGGTACTTTTACAATGAGCAGTTCTTC. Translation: CASSKAHRYFYNEQFF.

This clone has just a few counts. Written as DNA, the CDR3 is TGCGCCAGCAGAATAACAGGGGATCTCCAAGAGACCCAGTACTTC. It specifies CASRITGDLQETQYF. The chain is built from TRBV5-1 and TRBJ2-5, with 7 nucleotides matching TRBD1. This CDR3 has 15 residues. J gave up 1 base and V 5 bases, and 8 bases lay outside the gene matches. CDR1 and CDR2 from the germline V gene are SGHRS and YFSETQ. Full variable domain (rest looked up from reference TRBV5-1 and TRBJ2-5): KAGVTQTPRYLIKTRGQQVTLSCSPISGHRSVSWYQQTPGQGLQFLFEYFSETQRNKGNFPGRFSGRQFSNSRSEMNVSTLELGDSALYLCASRITGDLQETQYFGPGTRLLVL.

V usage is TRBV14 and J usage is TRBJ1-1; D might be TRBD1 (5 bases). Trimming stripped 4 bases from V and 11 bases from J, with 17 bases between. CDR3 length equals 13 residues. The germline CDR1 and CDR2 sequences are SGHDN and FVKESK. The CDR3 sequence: CASSLRGGTRAFF. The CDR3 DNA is TGTGCCAGCAGCCTAAGAGGCGGGACCCGGGCTTTCTTT.

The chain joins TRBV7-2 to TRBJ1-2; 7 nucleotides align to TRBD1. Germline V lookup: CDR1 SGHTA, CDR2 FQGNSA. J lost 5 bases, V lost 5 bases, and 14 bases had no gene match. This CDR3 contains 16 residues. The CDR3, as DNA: TGTGCCAGCAGCCCCGAGGTCGGGGACAGCTCATATGGCTACACCTTC. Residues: CASSPEVGDSSYGYTF.

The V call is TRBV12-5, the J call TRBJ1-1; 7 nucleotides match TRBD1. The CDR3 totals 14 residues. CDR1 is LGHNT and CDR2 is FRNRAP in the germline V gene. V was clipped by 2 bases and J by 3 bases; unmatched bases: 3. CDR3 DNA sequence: TGTGCTAGTGGTTTGACAGGGGAGCACACTGAAGCTTTCTTT. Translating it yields CASGLTGEHTEAFF.

The CDR3, as DNA: TGCGCCAGCAGGGTCGGGCGGGGTAGCACAGATACGCAGTATTTT. As protein: CASRVGRGSTDTQYF. The chain recombines TRBV4-3 with TRBJ2-3; a possible D gene is TRBD2 (6 bases). CDR1 LGHNA and CDR2 YSLEER come from the germline V gene. This CDR3 region has 15 residues. The V and J ends lost 6 bases and 0 bases respectively, with 13 bases between them.

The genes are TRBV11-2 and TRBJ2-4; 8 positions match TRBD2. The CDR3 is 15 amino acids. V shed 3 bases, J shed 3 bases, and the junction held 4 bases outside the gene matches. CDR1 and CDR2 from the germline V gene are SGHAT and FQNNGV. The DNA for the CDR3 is TGTGCCAGCAGCTTTAGCGGGGAGTTCAAAAACATTCAGTACTTC. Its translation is CASSFSGEFKNIQYF.

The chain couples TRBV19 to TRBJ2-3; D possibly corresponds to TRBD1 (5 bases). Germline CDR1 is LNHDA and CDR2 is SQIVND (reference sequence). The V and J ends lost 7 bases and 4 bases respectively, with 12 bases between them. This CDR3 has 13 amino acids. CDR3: CASTGIYPDTQYF. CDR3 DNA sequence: TGTGCCAGTACAGGGATTTACCCAGATACGCAGTATTTT.

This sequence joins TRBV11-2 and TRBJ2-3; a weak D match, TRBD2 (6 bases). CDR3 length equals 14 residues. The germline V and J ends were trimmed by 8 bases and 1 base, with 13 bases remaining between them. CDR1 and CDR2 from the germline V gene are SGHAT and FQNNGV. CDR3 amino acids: CASAGTAGTDTQYF. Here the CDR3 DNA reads TGTGCCAGCGCGGGGACGGCTGGCACAGATACGCAGTATTTT.

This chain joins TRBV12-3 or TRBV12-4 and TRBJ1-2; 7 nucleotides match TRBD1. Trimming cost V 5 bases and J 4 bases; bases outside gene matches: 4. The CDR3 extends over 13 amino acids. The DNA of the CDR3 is TGTGCCAGCAGTCGGGACAGCTTCTATGGCTACACCTTC. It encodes CASSRDSFYGYTF.

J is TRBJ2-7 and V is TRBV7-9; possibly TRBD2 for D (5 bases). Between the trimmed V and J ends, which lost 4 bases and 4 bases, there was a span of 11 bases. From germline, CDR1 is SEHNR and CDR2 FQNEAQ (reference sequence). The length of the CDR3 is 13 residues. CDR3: CASSSGLEYEQYF. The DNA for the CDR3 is TGTGCCAGCAGCTCCGGACTGGAATACGAGCAGTACTTC.

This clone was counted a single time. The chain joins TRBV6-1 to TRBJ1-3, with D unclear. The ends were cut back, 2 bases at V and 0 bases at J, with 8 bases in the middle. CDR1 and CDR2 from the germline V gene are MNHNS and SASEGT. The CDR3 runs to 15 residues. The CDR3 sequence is CASSESRSSGNTIYF. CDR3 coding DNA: TGTGCCAGCAGTGAAAGCCGCTCCTCTGGAAACACCATATATTTT.

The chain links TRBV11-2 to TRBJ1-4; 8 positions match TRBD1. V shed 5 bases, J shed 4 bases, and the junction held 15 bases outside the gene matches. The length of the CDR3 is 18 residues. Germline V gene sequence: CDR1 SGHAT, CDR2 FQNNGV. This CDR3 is CASSKRGQGAPNNEKLFF. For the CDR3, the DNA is TGTGCCAGCAGCAAGAGAGGGCAGGGGGCGCCCAATAATGAAAAACTGTTTTTT. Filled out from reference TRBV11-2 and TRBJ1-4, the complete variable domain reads EAGVAQSPRYKIIEKRQSVAFWCNPISGHATLYWYQQILGQGPKLLIQFQNNGVVDDSQLPKDRFSAERLKGVDSTLKIQPAKLEDSAVYLCASSKRGQGAPNNEKLFFGSGTQLSVL.

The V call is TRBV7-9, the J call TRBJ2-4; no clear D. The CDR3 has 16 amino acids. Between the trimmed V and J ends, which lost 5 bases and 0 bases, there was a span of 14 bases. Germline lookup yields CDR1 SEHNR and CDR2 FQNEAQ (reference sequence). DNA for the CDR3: TGTGCCAGCAGCGAAATCCTATTACTAGCCAAAAACATTCAGTACTTC. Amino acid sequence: CASSEILLLAKNIQYF.

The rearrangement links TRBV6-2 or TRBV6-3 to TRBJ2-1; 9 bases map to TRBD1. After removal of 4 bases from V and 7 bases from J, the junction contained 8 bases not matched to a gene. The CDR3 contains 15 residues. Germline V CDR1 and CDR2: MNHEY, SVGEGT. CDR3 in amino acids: CASSSNRGRDNEQFF. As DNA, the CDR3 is TGTGCCAGCAGTTCTAACAGGGGGCGCGATAATGAGCAGTTCTTC.

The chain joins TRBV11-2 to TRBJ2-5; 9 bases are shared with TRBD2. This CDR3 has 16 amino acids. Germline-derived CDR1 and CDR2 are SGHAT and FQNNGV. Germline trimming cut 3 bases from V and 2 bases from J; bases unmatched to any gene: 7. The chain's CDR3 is CASSLGTSLFQETQYF. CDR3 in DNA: TGTGCCAGCAGCTTGGGGACTAGCCTCTTTCAAGAGACCCAGTACTTC.

DNA of the CDR3: TGTGCCAGCAGCTTATCGAGCTCCTATAATTCACCCCTCCACTTT. It codes for CASSLSSSYNSPLHF. This sequence joins TRBV7-6 and TRBJ1-6; no clear D. The CDR3 is made up of 15 amino acids. Deletions cut 2 bases from V and 0 bases from J, with 5 bases between. Germline V lookup: CDR1 SGHVS, CDR2 FNYEAQ.

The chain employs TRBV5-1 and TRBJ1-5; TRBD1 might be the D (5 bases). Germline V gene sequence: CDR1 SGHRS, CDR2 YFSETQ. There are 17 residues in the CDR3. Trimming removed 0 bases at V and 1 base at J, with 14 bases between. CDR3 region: CASSLGTSSGSNQPQHF. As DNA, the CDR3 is TGCGCCAGCAGCTTGGGGACGAGTTCAGGGAGCAATCAGCCCCAGCATTTT.

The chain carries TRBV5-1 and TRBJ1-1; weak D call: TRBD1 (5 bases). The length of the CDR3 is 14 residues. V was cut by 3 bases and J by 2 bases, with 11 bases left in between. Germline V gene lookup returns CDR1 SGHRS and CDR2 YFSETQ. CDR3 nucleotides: TGCGCCAGCAGCTACCAGGGTGGTAACACTGAAGCTTTCTTT. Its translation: CASSYQGGNTEAFF. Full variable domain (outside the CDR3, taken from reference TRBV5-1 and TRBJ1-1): KAGVTQTPRYLIKTRGQQVTLSCSPISGHRSVSWYQQTPGQGLQFLFEYFSETQRNKGNFPGRFSGRQFSNSRSEMNVSTLELGDSALYLCASSYQGGNTEAFFGQGTRLTVV.

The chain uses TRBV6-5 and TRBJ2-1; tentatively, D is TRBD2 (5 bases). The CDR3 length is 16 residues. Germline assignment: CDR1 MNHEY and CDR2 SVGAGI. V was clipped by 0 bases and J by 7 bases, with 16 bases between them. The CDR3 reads CASSYSKGSRGNEQFF. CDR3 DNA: TGTGCCAGCAGTTACTCGAAAGGGAGCCGAGGGAATGAGCAGTTCTTC.

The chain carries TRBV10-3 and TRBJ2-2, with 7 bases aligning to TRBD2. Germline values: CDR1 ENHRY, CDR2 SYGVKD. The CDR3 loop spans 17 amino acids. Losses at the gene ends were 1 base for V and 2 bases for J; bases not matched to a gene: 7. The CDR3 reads CAISEFGGGLNTGELFF. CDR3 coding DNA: TGTGCCATCAGTGAGTTCGGCGGGGGTCTCAACACCGGGGAGCTGTTTTTT.

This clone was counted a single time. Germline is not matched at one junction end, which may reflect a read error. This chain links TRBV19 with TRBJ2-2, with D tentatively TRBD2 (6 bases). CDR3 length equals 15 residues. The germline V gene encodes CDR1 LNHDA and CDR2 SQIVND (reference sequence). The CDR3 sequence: CASSIGTFPGGELLF. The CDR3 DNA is TGTGCCAGTAGTATAGGGACATTCCCCGGCGGGGAGCTGCTTTTT. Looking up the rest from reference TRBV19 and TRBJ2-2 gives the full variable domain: DGGITQSPKYLFRKEGQNVTLSCEQNLNHDAMYWYRQDPGQGLRLIYYSQIVNDFQKGDIAEGYSVSREKKESFPLTVTSAQKNPTAFYLCASSIGTFPGGELLFGEGSRLTVL.

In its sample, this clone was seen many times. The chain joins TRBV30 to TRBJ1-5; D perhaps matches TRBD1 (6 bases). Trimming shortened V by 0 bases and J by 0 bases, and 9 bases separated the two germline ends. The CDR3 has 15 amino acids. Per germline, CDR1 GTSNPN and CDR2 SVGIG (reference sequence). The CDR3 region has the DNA TGTGCCTGGAGTGTACAGGGTGGTAGCAATCAGCCCCAGCATTTT. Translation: CAWSVQGGSNQPQHF.

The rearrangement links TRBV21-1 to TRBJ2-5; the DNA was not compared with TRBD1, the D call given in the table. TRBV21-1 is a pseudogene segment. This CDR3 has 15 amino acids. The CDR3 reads CASSKRGQGPVTQYF. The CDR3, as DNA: TGTGCCAGCAGCAAGCGGGGACAGGGCCCTGTGACCCAGTACTTC.

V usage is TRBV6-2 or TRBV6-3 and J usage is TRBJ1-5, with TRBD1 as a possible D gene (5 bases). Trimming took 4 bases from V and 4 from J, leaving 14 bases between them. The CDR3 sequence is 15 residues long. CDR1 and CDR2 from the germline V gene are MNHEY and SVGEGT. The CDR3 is CASSSLSGGNQPQHF. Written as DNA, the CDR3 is TGTGCCAGCAGTTCCCTGTCGGGGGGGAATCAGCCCCAGCATTTT.